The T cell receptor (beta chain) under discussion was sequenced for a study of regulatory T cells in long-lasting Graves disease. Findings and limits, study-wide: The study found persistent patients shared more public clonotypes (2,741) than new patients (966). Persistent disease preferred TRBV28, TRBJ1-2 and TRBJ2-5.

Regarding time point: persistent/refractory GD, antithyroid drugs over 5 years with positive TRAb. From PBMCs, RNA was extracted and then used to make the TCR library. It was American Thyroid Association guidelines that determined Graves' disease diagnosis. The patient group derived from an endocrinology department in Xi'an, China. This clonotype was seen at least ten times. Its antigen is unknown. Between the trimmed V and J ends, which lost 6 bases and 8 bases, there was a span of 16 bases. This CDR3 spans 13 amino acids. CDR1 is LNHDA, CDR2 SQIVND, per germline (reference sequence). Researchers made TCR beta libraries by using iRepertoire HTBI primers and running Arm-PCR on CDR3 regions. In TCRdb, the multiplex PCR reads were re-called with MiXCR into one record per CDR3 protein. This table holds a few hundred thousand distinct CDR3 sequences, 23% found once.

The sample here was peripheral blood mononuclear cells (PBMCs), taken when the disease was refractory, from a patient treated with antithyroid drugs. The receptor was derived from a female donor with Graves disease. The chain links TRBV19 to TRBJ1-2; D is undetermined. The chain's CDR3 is CASSDTGERGYTF. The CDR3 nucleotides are TGTGCCAGTAGCGACACCGGGGAGCGAGGCTACACCTTC.